This entry lists 12 T cell receptor beta chains sequenced from one sample in a study of T cell changes during pregnancy in multiple sclerosis. Profiled with immunoSEQ multiplex PCR; TCRdb holds only in-frame clones, not every one. This table has 70,000 to 95,000 clones, 94% appearing once. Specimen: peripheral blood, collected in the third trimester of pregnancy. The origin of the receptors is a female donor with multiple sclerosis, enrolled in a pregnancy study.

The chain combines TRBV7-9 with TRBJ2-3; D ambiguous. Trimming cost V 5 bases and J 6 bases, with 9 bases left between them. Germline CDR1 reads SEHNR; CDR2 reads FQNEAQ (reference sequence). The CDR3 totals 12 residues. CDR3 coding DNA: TGTGCCAGCAGCCCCTTCGGGGATACGCAGTATTTT. It codes for CASSPFGDTQYF.

V and J are TRBV5-1 and TRBJ1-2; D perhaps matches TRBD1 (5 bases). The CDR3 is made up of 13 amino acids. Trimming pared 0 bases from V and 5 bases from J, leaving 8 bases between. Germline assignment: CDR1 SGHRS and CDR2 YFSETQ. In DNA, the CDR3 is TGCGCCAGCAGCTTGGTACCAGGGTATGGCTACACCTTC. This sequence encodes CASSLVPGYGYTF.

The chain recombines TRBV19 with TRBJ1-5, with D unresolved. Germline CDR1 LNHDA, CDR2 SQIVND (reference sequence). The CDR3 has 14 residues. Between the trimmed V and J ends, which lost 3 bases and 3 bases, there was a span of 9 bases. The CDR3 DNA sequence: TGTGCCAGTAGTATGTGGCAAATCAATCAGCCCCAGCATTTT. As protein: CASSMWQINQPQHF. The full variable domain, completed using reference TRBV19 and TRBJ1-5, is DGGITQSPKYLFRKEGQNVTLSCEQNLNHDAMYWYRQDPGQGLRLIYYSQIVNDFQKGDIAEGYSVSREKKESFPLTVTSAQKNPTAFYLCASSMWQINQPQHFGDGTRLSIL.

CDR3 sequence: CASRLLFWQEDNEQFF. The CDR3 coding sequence is TGTGCCAGCAGGCTTCTTTTTTGGCAGGAGGACAATGAGCAGTTCTTC. The gene calls are TRBV5-6 and TRBJ2-1; D may be TRBD2 (5 bases). CDR1 is SGHDT and CDR2 is YYEEEE in the germline V gene. This CDR3 is built from 16 residues. With 5 bases removed from V and 5 bases from J, the gap between germline ends came to 20 bases.

This sequence joins TRBV2 and TRBJ1-2, with D maybe TRBD1 (5 bases). Trimming pared 1 base from V and 4 bases from J, leaving 10 bases between. The CDR3 runs to 14 residues. CDR1 SNHLY and CDR2 FYNNEI come from the germline V gene. CDR3 bases: TGTGCCAGCAGTGAAGGGGGCGTTGGCTATGGCTACACCTTC. Amino acids: CASSEGGVGYGYTF.

The chain links TRBV10-2 to TRBJ2-5; D is undetermined. Germline V gene sequence: CDR1 WSHSY, CDR2 SAAADI. Trimming cost V 2 bases and J 5 bases, with 6 bases left between them. The CDR3 consists of 12 residues. Written as DNA, the CDR3 is TGCGCCAGCAGTGAGCTAGAGGAGACCCAGTACTTC. Residues: CASSELEETQYF.

This chain's CDR3 is CASRAPGGVYQPQHF. The DNA for the CDR3 is TGTGCCAGTAGGGCGCCTGGGGGGGTCTATCAGCCCCAGCATTTT. This sequence joins TRBV19 and TRBJ1-5; maybe TRBD1 (5 bases). This CDR3 has 15 amino acids. Trimming took off 6 bases at V and 5 bases at J, with 17 bases between the two ends. Germline CDR1 LNHDA, CDR2 SQIVND (reference sequence).

The chain joins TRBV2 to TRBJ2-1; no clear D. This CDR3 comprises 11 residues. Germline V gene data show CDR1 as SNHLY and CDR2 as FYNNEI. The germline V and J ends were trimmed by 6 bases and 9 bases, with 9 bases remaining between them. CDR3 amino acids: CASRESFEQFF. The CDR3 DNA is TGTGCCAGCAGAGAGAGTTTTGAGCAGTTCTTC.

V and J are TRBV5-6 and TRBJ2-1; 7 bases align to TRBD1. The trim removed 6 bases at V and 4 bases at J, leaving 10 bases unmatched. Germline V CDR1 and CDR2: SGHDT, YYEEEE. This CDR3 is built from 15 residues. The CDR3 sequence: CASTLEGARYNEQFF. CDR3 nucleotides: TGTGCCAGCACCCTAGAGGGGGCGAGGTACAATGAGCAGTTCTTC.

The V call is TRBV6-6, the J call TRBJ2-7; 10 bases line up with TRBD1. V lost 1 base, J lost 4 bases, and 4 bases stayed unmatched. CDR1 and CDR2 from the germline V gene are MNHNY and SVGAGI (reference sequence). The CDR3 length is 15 residues. The CDR3 nucleotides read TGTGCCAGCAGTTACTACGGACAGGGGGTGTACGAGCAGTACTTC. Protein: CASSYYGQGVYEQYF.

This clone appeared a few times. The chain carries TRBV6-4 and TRBJ1-2, with 10 bases fitting TRBD1. Unmatched junction bases numbered 14, after V lost 7 bases and J lost 3 bases. The CDR3 is 17 amino acids. Germline CDR1 reads MRHNA; CDR2 reads SNTAGT. The CDR3 DNA sequence: TGTGCCAGCACTTTCCGGGACAGGGGATTACTGGACTATGGCTACACCTTC. The encoded protein is CASTFRDRGLLDYGYTF.

This clone was picked up one time. The genes are TRBV7-9 and TRBJ1-4; D is undetermined. The V gene's germline CDR1 is SEHNR and CDR2 FQNEAQ (reference sequence). The CDR3 is made up of 13 amino acids. The V end lost 5 bases, the J end lost 5 bases, and 9 bases lay between the germline ends. In DNA, the CDR3 is TGTGCCAGCAGCCAACAGTTCAATGAAAAACTGTTTTTT. Protein product: CASSQQFNEKLFF. Combining the CDR3 with reference TRBV7-9 and TRBJ1-4 gives the whole variable domain DTGVSQNPRHKITKRGQNVTFRCDPISEHNRLYWYRQTLGQGPEFLTYFQNEAQLEKSRLLSDRFSAERPKGSFSTLEIQRTEQGDSAMYLCASSQQFNEKLFFGSGTQLSVL.